These 21 T cell receptor beta chains share one sample of origin, sequenced in a study of beta chain features in type 1 diabetes. Study observations and caveats: Moderately but significantly shorter TCRB CDR3s were found in Type 1 diabetes patients in all four CD4+ subsets.

Expressed TCRB transcripts got sequenced, as all isolated RNA was reverse transcribed. Generated by immunoSEQ multiplex PCR, the TCRdb table keeps only in-frame clones and is missing some. The table has under 300,000 clones, 14% seen once. For these TCRs, the target antigens are not known. Sequencing was performed on naive CD4+ T cells from blood. All receptors come from a man younger than 40 with type 1 diabetes.

The chain joins TRBV30 to TRBJ1-6; 7 nucleotides agree with TRBD1. CDR3 size: 13 residues. The germline V gene has CDR1 GTSNPN and CDR2 SVGIG (reference sequence). The trim removed 3 bases at V and 10 bases at J, leaving 6 bases unmatched. The DNA for the CDR3 is TGTGCCTGGAGACGACAGGGTAGCTCACCCCTCCACTTT. It specifies CAWRRQGSSPLHF.

This clone was seen more than once but under ten times. This CDR3 is also generated by other DNA sequences in the sample. CDR3 DNA sequence: TGTGCCTGGAGTGTAGGACAGGGGGCAGATACGCAGTATTTT. Encoded protein: CAWSVGQGADTQYF. The chain uses TRBV30 and TRBJ2-3; 10 positions match TRBD1. CDR3 length equals 14 residues. V gave up 0 bases and J gave up 4 bases; unmatched junction bases: 1. Germline CDR1 GTSNPN, CDR2 SVGIG (reference sequence).

This chain joins TRBV5-1 and TRBJ2-1; 12 positions agree with TRBD2. The CDR3 is 13 residues long. Germline V gene data show CDR1 as SGHRS and CDR2 as YFSETQ. V shed 3 bases and J 14 bases; nucleotides not matched to a gene: 6. The CDR3 is CASSSRLAGDEFF. The CDR3 DNA reads TGCGCCAGCAGCTCGCGACTAGCGGGAGACGAGTTCTTC.

This sequence joins TRBV5-6 and TRBJ1-2; 10 positions agree with TRBD1. With V trimmed by 4 bases and J by 4 bases, 13 bases remained unmatched. The CDR3 sequence is 17 residues long. From germline, CDR1 is SGHDT and CDR2 YYEEEE. The CDR3 here is CASSLGTGVTLGYGYTF. In DNA, the CDR3 is TGTGCCAGCAGCCTGGGGACAGGGGTAACCTTGGGCTATGGCTACACCTTC. Supplemented by reference TRBV5-6 and TRBJ1-2, the full variable domain reads DAGVTQSPTHLIKTRGQQVTLRCSPKSGHDTVSWYQQALGQGPQFIFQYYEEEERQRGNFPDRFSGHQFPNYSSELNVNALLLGDSALYLCASSLGTGVTLGYGYTFGSGTRLTVV.

This clone has just a few counts. J is TRBJ2-1 and V is TRBV2; TRBD1 aligns across 9 bases. The germline V gene has CDR1 SNHLY and CDR2 FYNNEI. Trimming cost V 6 bases and J 10 bases; bases outside gene matches: 7. The CDR3 is 13 amino acids. The CDR3 here is CASRTGQGSEQFF. Here the CDR3 DNA reads TGTGCCAGCAGGACGGGACAGGGAAGCGAGCAGTTCTTC.

The chain employs TRBV5-6 and TRBJ2-2, with D possibly TRBD1 on 6 matching bases. V lost 1 base and J lost 5, with 9 bases in between. Germline V gene data show CDR1 as SGHDT and CDR2 as YYEEEE. The CDR3 covers 14 residues. The CDR3 sequence is CASSLPQGTGELFF. The CDR3 bases are TGTGCCAGCAGCTTGCCTCAGGGGACCGGGGAGCTGTTTTTT.

CDR3: CASSTGGGLAYNEQFF. CDR3 in DNA: TGTGCCAGCAGTACAGGTGGTGGACTAGCCTACAATGAGCAGTTCTTC. The J gene is TRBJ2-1, the V gene TRBV7-2; TRBD2 matches at 7 bases. V gave up 6 bases and J gave up 2 bases; unmatched junction bases: 10. Germline V gives CDR1 SGHTA, CDR2 FQGNSA. CDR3 length equals 16 residues.

The chain is built from TRBV4-1 and TRBJ1-1; D uncertain. The length of the CDR3 is 13 residues. V lost 6 bases and J lost 7, with 15 bases in between. Germline V CDR1 and CDR2: MGHRA, YSYEKL. The CDR3 DNA sequence: TGCGCCAGCAGTTACAGTGGAACCGTTGAAGCTTTCTTT. Protein product: CASSYSGTVEAFF.

In its sample, this clone was seen a few times. The CDR3 spells CASRPGTANTGELFF. As DNA, the CDR3 is TGTGCCAGCAGGCCCGGGACAGCCAACACCGGGGAGCTGTTTTTT. V and J are TRBV6-6 and TRBJ2-2, with 7 positions matching TRBD1. CDR3 size: 15 residues. After removal of 6 bases from V and 2 bases from J, the junction contained 6 bases not matched to a gene. CDR1 MNHNY and CDR2 SVGAGI come from the germline V gene (reference sequence).

V is TRBV18 and J is TRBJ2-1, with 8 bases fitting TRBD1. Germline V gene sequence: CDR1 KGHSH, CDR2 LQKENI. Trimming cost V 5 bases and J 6 bases; bases outside gene matches: 3. This CDR3 contains 13 residues. The CDR3 DNA sequence: TGTGCCAGCTCATCGGGACAGGTCAATGAGCAGTTCTTC. Protein product: CASSSGQVNEQFF.

J is TRBJ2-5 and V is TRBV5-4; D may be TRBD1 (5 bases). The CDR3 is 14 amino acids. The germline V and J ends were trimmed by 4 bases and 5 bases, with 15 bases remaining between them. Germline V gene sequence: CDR1 SGHNT, CDR2 YYREEE (reference sequence). CDR3: CASSMQGSGETQYF. As DNA, the CDR3 is TGTGCCAGCAGCATGCAGGGTTCAGGGGAGACCCAGTACTTC. Full variable domain (rest looked up from reference TRBV5-4 and TRBJ2-5): ETGVTQSPTHLIKTRGQQVTLRCSSQSGHNTVSWYQQALGQGPQFIFQYYREEENGRGNFPPRFSGLQFPNYSSELNVNALELDDSALYLCASSMQGSGETQYFGPGTRLLVL.

This clone was seen more than once but under ten times. This chain joins TRBV5-1 and TRBJ2-5; 10 nucleotides line up with TRBD2. J gave up 4 bases and V 4 bases, and 13 bases lay outside the gene matches. Germline-derived CDR1 and CDR2 are SGHRS and YFSETQ. This CDR3 is 17 amino acids long. CDR3 region: CASSARTIAGGGETQYF. The DNA of the CDR3 is TGCGCCAGCAGCGCCAGGACCATAGCGGGGGGCGGAGAGACCCAGTACTTC.

This clone was found a few times. This rearrangement joins TRBV6-1 to TRBJ2-5; D gene unclear. Looked up from germline, CDR1 is MNHNS and CDR2 is SASEGT. CDR3 length: 14 amino acids. Trimming removed 8 bases at V and 1 base at J, with 14 bases between. CDR3 region: CASVLTGFQETQYF. The CDR3 DNA is TGTGCCAGCGTACTAACCGGGTTCCAAGAGACCCAGTACTTC.

A few counts support this clone. This chain connects TRBV7-2 to TRBJ1-2; D possibly corresponds to TRBD1 (5 bases). The V end lost 6 bases, the J end lost 8 bases, and 19 bases lay between the germline ends. The CDR3 loop spans 14 amino acids. CDR1 is SGHTA and CDR2 is FQGNSA in the germline V gene. CDR3 sequence (DNA): TGTGCCAGCAGTTCACCATGGGGGGGACGAGGCTACACCTTC. It is translated as CASSSPWGGRGYTF.

This clone was picked up a small number of times. V gene TRBV19 combines with J gene TRBJ1-5; 10 bases are a match to TRBD1. Trimming removed 6 bases from V and 7 bases from J; junction bases left unmatched: 9. Germline assignment: CDR1 LNHDA and CDR2 SQIVND (reference sequence). The CDR3 sequence is 15 residues long. CDR3 in DNA: TGTGCCAGTAGCTCGACAGGGGGCGAGGGACAGCCCCAGCATTTT. Translation: CASSSTGGEGQPQHF. Supplemented by reference TRBV19 and TRBJ1-5, the full variable domain reads DGGITQSPKYLFRKEGQNVTLSCEQNLNHDAMYWYRQDPGQGLRLIYYSQIVNDFQKGDIAEGYSVSREKKESFPLTVTSAQKNPTAFYLCASSSTGGEGQPQHFGDGTRLSIL.

The chain links TRBV29-1 to TRBJ2-7, with D perhaps TRBD2 (6 bases). This CDR3 is 14 amino acids long. Per the germline V gene, CDR1 is SQVTM and CDR2 is ANQGSEA. V was cut by 1 base and J by 1 base, with 11 bases left in between. The CDR3 protein is CSVEVPGTSYEQYF. As DNA, the CDR3 is TGCAGCGTTGAAGTCCCAGGGACTTCCTACGAGCAGTACTTC.

The genes are TRBV5-6 and TRBJ2-5; 12 bases fit TRBD1. The CDR3 is 15 amino acids. Unmatched junction bases numbered 4, after V lost 2 bases and J lost 5 bases. Germline CDR1 and CDR2: SGHDT and YYEEEE. CDR3 sequence reads: CASSFRGTGGETQYF. CDR3 sequence (DNA): TGTGCCAGCAGCTTTCGAGGGACAGGGGGCGAGACCCAGTACTTC.

The chain couples TRBV19 to TRBJ1-1, with TRBD1 as a possible D gene (6 bases). Per germline, CDR1 LNHDA and CDR2 SQIVND (reference sequence). CDR3 length: 14 amino acids. Trimming pared 5 bases from V and 5 bases from J, leaving 15 bases between. The CDR3 DNA follows: TGTGCCAGTAGTCCCGGACAGCGTTGGACTGAAGCTTTCTTT. This gives the protein CASSPGQRWTEAFF.

A few counts support this clone. The V call is TRBV5-1, the J call TRBJ2-5, with D tentatively TRBD1 (6 bases). From germline, CDR1 is SGHRS and CDR2 YFSETQ. This CDR3 comprises 14 residues. Trimming pared 4 bases from V and 2 bases from J, leaving 12 bases between. The CDR3 DNA is TGCGCCAGCAGCCTAACAGGGAATCAAGAGACCCAGTACTTC. Encoded protein: CASSLTGNQETQYF.

Only a few counts were recorded for this clone. This chain uses TRBV11-1 with TRBJ1-1; D call uncertain. The CDR3 length is 14 residues. The germline V gene has CDR1 SGHAT and CDR2 FQDESV (reference sequence). Between the trimmed V and J ends, which lost 1 base and 0 bases, there was a span of 6 bases. The CDR3 DNA follows: TGTGCCAGCAGCTTAGGAGTCATGAACACTGAAGCTTTCTTT. Amino acids: CASSLGVMNTEAFF.

This clone was found a few times. V usage is TRBV7-2 and J usage is TRBJ2-6; D unclear. Trimming shortened V by 1 base and J by 2 bases, and 6 bases separated the two germline ends. The CDR3 runs 15 residues. In germline, CDR1 is SGHTA, CDR2 FQGNSA. The CDR3 loop is CASSLDSAGANVLTF. The CDR3 DNA follows: TGTGCCAGCAGCTTAGATAGTGCTGGGGCCAACGTCCTGACTTTC.